The 30 T cell receptor beta chains below were found in one sample sequenced in a study of regulatory T cells in long-lasting Graves disease. Documented time point: newly diagnosed GD, antithyroid drugs for less than 3 months. RNA extracted from PBMCs served as the sequencing template. Arm-PCR of CDR3 regions and iRepertoire HTBI primers were used to build TCR beta libraries. TCRdb reprocessed the multiplex PCR reads with MiXCR, giving one entry per CDR3 protein. The sample gives about 610,000 distinct CDR3 sequences, roughly 16% of which show up once; around 11% is in the top ten. The same specimen was also included in a second study, on T cells in Graves' hyperthyroidism and ophthalmopathy.

Here the sequenced sample was peripheral blood mononuclear cells (PBMCs), taken at new diagnosis, from a patient treated with antithyroid drugs. The receptors come from a man aged 18 to 30 with Graves disease.

This chain links TRBV29-1 with TRBJ1-2; TRBD1 agrees at 11 bases. Losses at the gene ends were 6 bases for V and 5 bases for J; bases not matched to a gene: 5. In germline, CDR1 is SQVTM, CDR2 ANQGSEA. This CDR3 has 13 residues. The CDR3 nucleotides are TGCAGCGTCTACGGGGACAGGGGGTATGGCTACACCTTC. It yields the protein CSVYGDRGYGYTF.

This clonotype showed up just a few times. The chain employs TRBV12-3 or TRBV12-4 and TRBJ1-2, with 8 positions matching TRBD1. Trimming removed 6 bases from V and 4 bases from J; junction bases left unmatched: 4. The CDR3 sequence is 13 residues long. CDR3 in amino acids: CASRQGATYGYTF. DNA of the CDR3: TGTGCCAGCAGGCAGGGGGCGACCTATGGCTACACCTTC.

This clonotype has a count of ten or more. The chain joins TRBV2 to TRBJ2-1; D unclear. Looked up from germline, CDR1 is SNHLY and CDR2 is FYNNEI. Trimming shortened V by 1 base and J by 4 bases, and 5 bases separated the two germline ends. CDR3 size: 13 residues. The CDR3 sequence: CASSEELYNEQFF. In nucleotides, the CDR3 is TGTGCCAGCAGTGAAGAACTTTACAATGAGCAGTTCTTC.

This clonotype was seen ten or more times. This chain joins TRBV3-1 and TRBJ1-6; D ambiguous. The CDR3 has 17 residues. V dropped 4 bases and J dropped 16 bases, with 29 bases sitting between them. The germline gives CDR1 LGHDT, CDR2 YNNKEL (reference sequence). The CDR3 reads CASSLGVWTAGLGSLHF. The CDR3 region has the DNA TGTGCCAGCAGCCTAGGCGTGTGGACCGCTGGTCTGGGGTCTCTCCACTTT.

The CDR3 here is CASSPRTSGRGNSEQFF. The CDR3 bases are TGTGCCAGCAGCCCGCGGACTAGCGGGAGGGGGAACAGTGAGCAGTTCTTC. The chain combines TRBV3-1 with TRBJ2-1, with 15 bases aligning to TRBD2. Germline V gives CDR1 LGHDT, CDR2 YNNKEL (reference sequence). J lost 9 bases, V lost 4 bases, and 10 bases had no gene match. This CDR3 region has 17 residues.

The V call is TRBV19, the J call TRBJ2-5; the D gene is possibly TRBD2 (6 bases). V lost 5 bases and J lost 4, with 17 bases in between. Per germline, CDR1 LNHDA and CDR2 SQIVND (reference sequence). The CDR3 totals 15 residues. The CDR3, as DNA: TGTGCCAGTAGTCCCGGGGGAGCGGTCCGAGAGACCCAGTACTTC. It specifies CASSPGGAVRETQYF.

CDR3 in amino acids: CASSQGGLAGFNEQFF. CDR3 DNA sequence: TGTGCCAGCAGCCAAGGGGGACTAGCGGGATTCAATGAGCAGTTCTTC. The rearrangement uses TRBV3-1 and TRBJ2-1; 13 nucleotides align to TRBD2. Germline V gene lookup returns CDR1 LGHDT and CDR2 YNNKEL (reference sequence). CDR3 length: 16 amino acids. V gave up 1 base and J gave up 6 bases; unmatched junction bases: 3.

A few counts support this clonotype. The V gene is TRBV20-1, the J gene TRBJ2-7; 9 nucleotides line up with TRBD2. Germline V gene sequence: CDR1 DFQATT, CDR2 SNEGSKA (reference sequence). Trimming took 8 bases from V and 2 from J; bases not matched to a gene: 4. The CDR3 has 12 amino acids. Here the CDR3 DNA reads TGCAGTTTAGCGGGAGCACCCTACGAGCAGTACTTC. Amino acids: CSLAGAPYEQYF.

The J gene is TRBJ2-1, the V gene TRBV4-1; 7 nucleotides match TRBD2. The germline gives CDR1 MGHRA, CDR2 YSYEKL. The V gene end was trimmed by 6 bases and the J gene end by 9 bases; junction bases not matched to a gene: 5. This CDR3 spans 12 amino acids. CDR3 amino acids: CASSYSGIEQFF. CDR3 nucleotides: TGCGCCAGCAGTTACAGCGGGATTGAGCAGTTCTTC.

The table lists this clonotype with many counts. The CDR3 DNA follows: TGTGCCACCAGTGAGGATGGACTCGGCAATCAGCCCCAGCATTTT. Protein sequence: CATSEDGLGNQPQHF. J is TRBJ1-5 and V is TRBV24-1; D ambiguous. Germline V gene lookup returns CDR1 KGHDR and CDR2 SFDVKD. V was cut by 4 bases and J by 2 bases, with 11 bases left in between. The CDR3 contains 15 residues.

This clonotype came up a few times. The chain recombines TRBV7-9 with TRBJ2-7; TRBD2 matches 7 bases. V was clipped by 3 bases and J by 5 bases; unmatched bases: 4. CDR1 SEHNR and CDR2 FQNEAQ come from the germline V gene (reference sequence). The CDR3 has 13 amino acids. This CDR3 is CASSFREAHEQYF. Written as DNA, the CDR3 is TGTGCCAGCAGCTTCCGGGAGGCCCACGAGCAGTACTTC.

The gene calls are TRBV5-1 and TRBJ2-7, with a weak D call TRBD1 (5 bases). CDR1 and CDR2 from the germline V gene are SGHRS and YFSETQ. CDR3 length: 14 residues. Trimming shortened V by 0 bases and J by 2 bases, and 9 bases separated the two germline ends. The CDR3 DNA is TGCGCCAGCAGCTTGGCAGGGAACACCTACGAGCAGTACTTC. This gives the protein CASSLAGNTYEQYF.

The chain has TRBV20-1 and TRBJ2-7; 12 nucleotides align to TRBD2. This CDR3 has 15 residues. V was pared by 1 base and J by 4 bases, with 5 bases of the junction left unmatched. Germline V gene lookup returns CDR1 DFQATT and CDR2 SNEGSKA (reference sequence). The CDR3 DNA reads as TGCAGTGCTAGAGGGACTAGCGGGAATTGGTACGAGCAGTACTTC. The encoded protein is CSARGTSGNWYEQYF.

This clonotype was detected many times. CDR3 coding DNA: TGTGCCAGCTTCGGGGACCGAGAACAGCCCCAGCATTTT. Amino acids: CASFGDREQPQHF. The chain recombines TRBV2 with TRBJ1-5; TRBD1 is a possible D gene (5 bases). CDR1 and CDR2 (germline): SNHLY, FYNNEI. This CDR3 has 13 amino acids. The V and J ends lost 8 bases and 7 bases respectively, with 15 bases between them. The entire variable domain, with the rest obtained from reference TRBV2 and TRBJ1-5, is as follows: EPEVTQTPSHQVTQMGQEVILRCVPISNHLYFYWYRQILGQKVEFLVSFYNNEISEKSEIFDDQFSVERPDGSNFTLKIRSTKLEDSAMYFCASFGDREQPQHFGDGTRLSIL.

V and J are TRBV10-2 and TRBJ2-7, with 10 nucleotides matching TRBD2. V was clipped by 2 bases and J by 8 bases; unmatched bases: 12. In germline, CDR1 is WSHSY, CDR2 SAAADI. The CDR3 length is 16 residues. The DNA of the CDR3 is TGCGCCAGCAGTGAGGACCCTAGCGGGAGCCCACTCAAGCAGTACTTC. It is translated as CASSEDPSGSPLKQYF.

The chain uses TRBV15 and TRBJ1-5; a possible D gene is TRBD1 (6 bases). The CDR3 totals 12 residues. Trimming removed 5 bases from V and 8 bases from J, with 10 bases in between. The germline CDR1 and CDR2 sequences are LNHNV and YYDKDF (reference sequence). CDR3 loop: CATSHDRKPQHF. Here the CDR3 DNA reads TGTGCCACCAGCCACGACAGGAAGCCCCAGCATTTT.

This clonotype came up many times. V usage is TRBV27 and J usage is TRBJ2-1; 8 nucleotides align to TRBD1. Germline V gives CDR1 MNHEY, CDR2 SMNVEV (reference sequence). V was clipped by 7 bases and J by 8 bases; unmatched bases: 10. The CDR3 runs to 14 residues. The CDR3 bases are TGTGCCAGCAACCTGGCAGGGGGCGGCTATGAGCAGTTCTTC. Amino acid sequence: CASNLAGGGYEQFF.

This sequence joins TRBV20-1 and TRBJ2-1; 9 bases align to TRBD2. CDR1 and CDR2 from the germline V gene are DFQATT and SNEGSKA (reference sequence). This CDR3 is built from 17 residues. V trimming: 5 bases; J trimming: 6 bases; junction bases outside the gene matches: 17. CDR3 nucleotides: TGCAGTGCTCAGACAGGAGGGGGCGGGAGGGCCTTCAATGAGCAGTTCTTC. Translation: CSAQTGGGGRAFNEQFF.

This clonotype was picked up many times. J is TRBJ1-2 and V is TRBV6-1; 8 nucleotides line up with TRBD1. Germline CDR1 and CDR2: MNHNS and SASEGT. V lost 6 bases and J lost 8; bases outside the gene matches: 11. CDR3 length equals 14 residues. In DNA form, the CDR3 reads TGTGCCAGCAGCCTTAGACAGGGGACCTACGGCTACACCTTC. Translated, it gives CASSLRQGTYGYTF.

This clonotype was detected only a few times. This chain links TRBV6-9 with TRBJ1-6, with D unclear. In germline, CDR1 is MNHGY, CDR2 SVAAGI. V was shortened by 4 bases and J by 7 bases, with 8 bases between the two germline ends. The CDR3 runs 13 residues. The DNA of the CDR3 is TGTGCCAGCAGTTCAGTCATGAATTCACCCCTCCACTTT. This translates into CASSSVMNSPLHF.

This clonotype was observed a handful of times. V and J are TRBV12-3 or TRBV12-4 and TRBJ2-2; weak D call: TRBD2 (5 bases). V was clipped by 6 bases and J by 3 bases, with 17 bases between them. The CDR3 spans 16 residues. CDR3: CASSPLRWGDTGELFF. Written as DNA, the CDR3 is TGTGCCAGCAGCCCCCTAAGGTGGGGAGACACCGGGGAGCTGTTTTTT.

Many counts were recorded for this clonotype. The chain links TRBV27 to TRBJ2-7, with D unresolved. V gave up 6 bases and J gave up 6 bases, with 15 bases separating them. There are 13 residues in the CDR3. Germline V gives CDR1 MNHEY, CDR2 SMNVEV (reference sequence). CDR3 DNA: TGTGCCAGCAGCACCGGTTCGGCTTCCGAGCAGTACTTC. The encoded protein is CASSTGSASEQYF.

This clonotype has ten or more counts. The V call is TRBV12-3 or TRBV12-4, the J call TRBJ1-5; 8 bases are shared with TRBD1. The J segment lost 6 bases and the V segment lost 2 bases, leaving 6 bases of the junction unmatched. The CDR3 is made up of 15 amino acids. CDR3 loop: CASSLRAGGFQPQHF. CDR3 DNA: TGTGCCAGCAGTTTACGAGCAGGGGGCTTTCAGCCCCAGCATTTT.

This chain joins TRBV5-4 and TRBJ1-4, with TRBD1 matching over 8 bases. Germline lookup yields CDR1 SGHNT and CDR2 YYREEE (reference sequence). The V and J ends lost 4 bases and 10 bases, in that order; junction bases with no gene match: 9. This CDR3 spans 14 amino acids. CDR3 sequence (DNA): TGTGCCAGCAGCGGCCTCGGACAGGGTGGAAAACTGTTTTTT. As protein: CASSGLGQGGKLFF.

This clonotype has a count of ten or more. The J gene is TRBJ2-3, the V gene TRBV25-1; D is unclear. This CDR3 has 14 residues. CDR1 is MGHDK, CDR2 SYGVNS, per germline. V lost 3 bases to trimming and J lost 5 bases, with 12 bases between them. CDR3 loop: CASSDPRSEDTQYF. CDR3 in DNA: TGTGCCAGCAGTGACCCTAGGAGTGAAGATACGCAGTATTTT.

The J gene is TRBJ1-2, the V gene TRBV20-1, with 9 bases lining up with TRBD1. Germline CDR1 reads DFQATT; CDR2 reads SNEGSKA (reference sequence). The J segment lost 2 bases and the V segment lost 6 bases, leaving 7 bases of the junction unmatched. This CDR3 spans 14 amino acids. The CDR3 reads CSARPGQGNYGYTF. The DNA of the CDR3 is TGCAGTGCGAGACCGGGACAGGGAAACTATGGCTACACCTTC.

Concerning this clonotype itself: This may arise from a read error, as a much more abundant clone is one base away. V and J are TRBV28 and TRBJ1-2; D might be TRBD1 (6 bases). Trimming took 5 bases from V and 8 from J, leaving 18 bases between them. The CDR3 has 14 residues. Germline CDR1 and CDR2: MDHEN and SYDVKM. CDR3: CASSQLQGSEGYTF. In DNA form, the CDR3 reads TGTGCCAGCAGTCAATTACAGGGCAGTGAGGGCTACACCTTC.

This clonotype has a count of ten or more. The rearrangement joins TRBV2 to TRBJ2-7; D unclear. V was trimmed by 10 bases and J by 1 base, leaving 11 bases between them. Germline lookup yields CDR1 SNHLY and CDR2 FYNNEI. This CDR3 is built from 12 residues. The CDR3 loop reads CATMSSSYEQYF. The CDR3 region has the DNA TGTGCCACCATGAGTTCGTCCTACGAGCAGTACTTC.

Of note for this clonotype: A clone one base away is much larger, so this may be a read error. The CDR3 does not close with the conserved phenylalanine or tryptophan, likely indicating a read error. The chain recombines TRBV28 with TRBJ1-5, with 7 nucleotides matching TRBD1. The germline CDR1 and CDR2 sequences are MDHEN and SYDVKM. This CDR3 has 15 amino acids. V trimming: 5 bases; J trimming: 6 bases; junction bases outside the gene matches: 10. The CDR3 coding sequence is TGTGCCAGCAGTGGGGAAGGGGGCTACGTTCAGCCCCAGCATCTT. Translation gives CASSGEGGYVQPQHL.

This clonotype was seen a handful of times. V gene TRBV20-1 combines with J gene TRBJ2-2; TRBD1 aligns across 8 bases. CDR1 and CDR2 from the germline V gene are DFQATT and SNEGSKA (reference sequence). The CDR3 extends over 14 amino acids. J was trimmed by 2 bases and V by 7 bases; bases with no gene match: 6. The CDR3 reads CSVPTGDNTGELFF. CDR3 nucleotides: TGCAGTGTCCCGACAGGGGATAACACCGGGGAGCTGTTTTTT.